What follows is one TCR beta chain and its context. These data originate in a study of blood T cell repertoires in COVID-19. As for the study in general: Nucleic acid was either cDNA or gDNA, and it came from T cells, B-cell-depleted T cells, or PBMCs.

CDR3 length: 14 residues. The V gene's germline CDR1 is MDHEN and CDR2 SYDVKM. V lost 6 bases, J lost 5 bases, and 16 bases lay in between. Per the study methods: Estimates of nucleated cell counts were drawn from the amplification of reference gene primers. Sequencing used immunoSEQ multiplex PCR; TCRdb keeps in-frame clones, though not all of them. V and J calls plus clone size are reproduced from that table; the DNA served to infer D and trimming. The sample holds 75,000 to 90,000 clones; about nine tenths are singletons and the top ten take 5.5% to 8%. The chain uses TRBV28 and TRBJ2-5, with a possible D match to TRBD2 (6 bases). Sequences were obtained from peripheral blood. The sequence was obtained from a young man with COVID-19, enrolled during active disease. In nucleotides, the CDR3 is TGTGCCAGCAGCCCCGGGACTCTGCGGGAGACCCAGTACTTC. Its protein is CASSPGTLRETQYF.